One and the same sample provided the 11 T cell receptor beta chains below, sequenced in a study of regulatory T cells in long-lasting Graves disease. Time point: newly diagnosed GD, antithyroid drugs for less than 3 months. RNA isolated from PBMCs was used to make the TCR library. Sequencing libraries for TCR beta were prepared with iRepertoire HTBI primers and Arm-PCR of CDR3 regions. A single record per CDR3 protein comes from TCRdb applying MiXCR to the multiplex PCR reads. Among approximately 490,000 distinct CDR3 sequences listed, around 15% were seen once. These sequences were also reported in another study, on T cells in Graves' hyperthyroidism and ophthalmopathy.

Source: peripheral blood mononuclear cells (PBMCs), taken at new diagnosis, from a patient treated with antithyroid drugs. The origin of the receptors is a man aged 35 to 55 with Graves disease.

To note about this clonotype: A single base is all that separates this from a far larger clone, so a read error is likely. The chain combines TRBV20-1 with TRBJ2-7; D remains ambiguous. The end of the DNA aligns better with TRBJ2-5, so the J call may be wrong. Per germline, CDR1 DFQATT and CDR2 SNEGSKA (reference sequence). This CDR3 comprises 15 residues. The CDR3 loop reads CSARDQLGFQGTQYF. CDR3 nucleotide sequence: TGCAGTGCTAGAGATCAGTTAGGGTTCCAAGGGACCCAGTACTTC.

V and J are TRBV5-1 and TRBJ1-5; no definite D call. Trimming pared 0 bases from V and 4 bases from J, leaving 11 bases between. CDR1 is SGHRS, CDR2 YFSETQ, per germline. The CDR3 has 15 residues. The chain's CDR3 is CASSLDGSVNQPQHF. CDR3 DNA: TGCGCCAGCAGCTTGGATGGGTCGGTAAATCAGCCCCAGCATTTT.

V is TRBV2 and J is TRBJ2-7; D gene unclear. CDR1 SNHLY and CDR2 FYNNEI come from the germline V gene. The V end lost 2 bases, the J end lost 3 bases, and 11 bases lay between the germline ends. The length of the CDR3 is 14 residues. CDR3 loop: CASSELQTYYEQYF. The CDR3 DNA reads as TGTGCCAGCAGTGAACTTCAGACGTACTACGAGCAGTACTTC.

The chain has TRBV24-1 and TRBJ1-5; D gene unclear. The CDR3 runs to 14 residues. Germline CDR1 is KGHDR and CDR2 is SFDVKD. V was shortened by 4 bases and J by 1 base, with 7 bases between the two germline ends. CDR3 nucleotides: TGTGCCACCAGTGACCCTGTCAGCAATCAGCCCCAGCATTTT. Translated, it gives CATSDPVSNQPQHF.

This clonotype was counted at least ten times. The chain couples TRBV24-1 to TRBJ2-3, with D possibly being TRBD2 (8 bases). Germline V lookup: CDR1 KGHDR, CDR2 SFDVKD. V dropped 3 bases and J dropped 11 bases, with 26 bases sitting between them. This CDR3 has 17 amino acids. Here the CDR3 DNA reads TGTGCCACCAGTGATACGGGAGGGCAGGGGGACGCGTTCGTGCAGTATTTT. Its translation is CATSDTGGQGDAFVQYF.

This clonotype showed up many times. The rearrangement links TRBV5-1 to TRBJ2-1, with 9 positions matching TRBD2. Per germline, CDR1 SGHRS and CDR2 YFSETQ. The length of the CDR3 is 15 residues. V lost 6 bases, J lost 5 bases, and 9 bases stayed unmatched. The CDR3 coding sequence is TGCGCCAGCATAGCGGTAGCGGGAGTACACAATGAGCAGTTCTTC. It yields the protein CASIAVAGVHNEQFF.

The chain has TRBV6-5 and TRBJ2-5; D unresolved. The CDR3 totals 13 residues. The V end lost 4 bases, the J end lost 1 base, and 7 bases lay between the germline ends. CDR1 is MNHEY and CDR2 is SVGAGI in the germline V gene. CDR3 region: CASSFVLQETQYF. The DNA for the CDR3 is TGTGCCAGCAGTTTTGTCCTCCAAGAGACCCAGTACTTC.

Of note for this clonotype: This could be a read error, since a much larger clone is one nucleotide away. The chain combines TRBV2 with TRBJ2-1; D remains unclear. The CDR3 has 16 amino acids. Germline assignment: CDR1 SNHLY and CDR2 FYNNEI. CDR3 in amino acids: CTSSHPGSLVANEQFF. The CDR3 coding sequence is TGTACCAGCAGTCACCCAGGATCCCTAGTGGCCAATGAGCAGTTCTTC. Filled out from reference TRBV2 and TRBJ2-1, the complete variable domain reads EPEVTQTPSHQVTQMGQEVILRCVPISNHLYFYWYRQILGQKVEFLVSFYNNEISEKSEIFDDQFSVERPDGSNFTLKIRSTKLEDSAMYFCTSSHPGSLVANEQFFGPGTRLTVL.

This clonotype was seen only a few times. The CDR3 DNA sequence: TGTGCCAGTAGTACTTACAGGGGCAGCTCTGGGGCCAACGTCCTGACTTTC. Its translation: CASSTYRGSSGANVLTF. The chain carries TRBV19 and TRBJ2-6; TRBD1 matches at 7 bases. This CDR3 comprises 17 residues. The ends lost 4 bases at V and 0 bases at J; junction bases unmatched: 6. Looked up from germline, CDR1 is LNHDA and CDR2 is SQIVND (reference sequence).

This clonotype has at least ten counts. The chain has TRBV5-1 and TRBJ2-2; D possibly matches TRBD1 or TRBD2 (5 bases each). Trimming removed 0 bases from V and 2 bases from J, with 14 bases in between. Germline CDR1 and CDR2: SGHRS and YFSETQ. This CDR3 is 17 amino acids long. CDR3 sequence: CASSLAIVGTNTGELFF. In nucleotides, the CDR3 is TGCGCCAGCAGCTTGGCCATCGTCGGGACCAACACCGGGGAGCTGTTTTTT.

This clonotype was seen at least ten times. V and J are TRBV20-1 and TRBJ2-5, with D unresolved. CDR1 and CDR2 from the germline V gene are DFQATT and SNEGSKA (reference sequence). With 3 bases removed from V and 0 bases from J, the gap between germline ends came to 8 bases. The CDR3 has 13 amino acids. The CDR3: CSARGSDQETQYF. The DNA for the CDR3 is TGCAGTGCTAGGGGCAGCGACCAAGAGACCCAGTACTTC.